This T cell receptor (beta chain) was documented in a study of identifying expanded T cells in peripheral blood. This CDR3 spans 13 amino acids. CDR1 and CDR2 (germline): SGHDT, YYEEEE. V was pared by 0 bases and J by 4 bases, with 5 bases between. Overall study findings and caveats: Differentially abundant clones: roughly 1.3 between replicates, 15 to 17 at 2 to 3 weeks, around 20 at four. Clone count variance between roughly two-week samples rose with total template count.

Profiled with immunoSEQ multiplex PCR; TCRdb holds only in-frame clones, not every one. The sample has around 100,000 clones; around 90% are singletons. About this clone itself: Its antigen is as yet unknown.

No infections or other immune events were documented during collection. The V and J genes are TRBV5-6 and TRBJ2-1; D perhaps matches TRBD1 (5 bases). The receptor was derived from a person between 18 and 75 years old in good health. The sample was blood. CDR3 in amino acids: CASSLGQYNEQFF. For the CDR3, the DNA is TGTGCCAGCAGCTTGGGACAGTACAATGAGCAGTTCTTC.